This T cell receptor beta chain was recovered during a study of blood T cell repertoires in COVID-19. Overall study: Both acute and convalescent COVID-19 samples were obtained from the United States, Italy and Spain. Sources were T cells, B-cell-depleted T cells, or PBMCs; the material itself was cDNA or gDNA.

The CDR3 is made up of 14 amino acids. CDR1 is MNHEY and CDR2 is SVGAGI in the germline V gene. V lost 7 bases to trimming and J lost 8 bases; unmatched junction nucleotides: 11. Under the authors' procedure: Reference gene primer amplification in the assay estimated nucleated cell counts. The assay was immunoSEQ multiplex PCR, and TCRdb's table has in-frame clones only and misses some. V and J calls and clone size come straight from that table; D and trimming were deduced from the DNA. This sample carries about 220,000 clones, roughly 87% of them seen once, and the ten largest clones take 1.9%. This sequence was found in a man aged 35-49 years with active or convalescent COVID-19. The sample taken for sequencing was peripheral blood. The chain uses TRBV6-5 and TRBJ1-1; 9 bases align to TRBD1. As DNA, the CDR3 is TGTGCCAGCACCCGTCCGGGACAGGGTGGCGAAGCTTTCTTT. It codes for CASTRPGQGGEAFF.